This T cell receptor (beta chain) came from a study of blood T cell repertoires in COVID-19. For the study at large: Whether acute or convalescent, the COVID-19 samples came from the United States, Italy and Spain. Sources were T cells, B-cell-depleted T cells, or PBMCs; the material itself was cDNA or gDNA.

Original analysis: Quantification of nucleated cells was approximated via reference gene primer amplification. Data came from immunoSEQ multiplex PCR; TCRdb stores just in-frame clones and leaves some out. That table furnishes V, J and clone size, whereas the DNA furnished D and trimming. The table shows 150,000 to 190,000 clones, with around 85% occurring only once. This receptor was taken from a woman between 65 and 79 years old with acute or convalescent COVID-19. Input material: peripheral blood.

CDR3 sequence: CASSLAPQGAVYGYTF. The CDR3 nucleotides read TGCGCCAGCAGCTTGGCCCCACAGGGGGCGGTCTATGGCTACACCTTC. V is TRBV5-1 and J is TRBJ1-2; 9 nucleotides line up with TRBD1. In germline, CDR1 is SGHRS, CDR2 YFSETQ. The CDR3 is 16 amino acids. With V trimmed by 0 bases and J by 4 bases, 7 bases remained unmatched. The whole variable domain, remainder taken from reference TRBV5-1 and TRBJ1-2, is KAGVTQTPRYLIKTRGQQVTLSCSPISGHRSVSWYQQTPGQGLQFLFEYFSETQRNKGNFPGRFSGRQFSNSRSEMNVSTLELGDSALYLCASSLAPQGAVYGYTFGSGTRLTVV.